A single sample is the source of the 19 T cell receptor beta chains below, sequenced in a study of blood T cell repertoires in COVID-19. The repertoire was sequenced with immunoSEQ multiplex PCR; TCRdb's copy has only in-frame clones and lacks some. The data show some 390,000 clones, with around 87% seen just once and over 2.5% held by the top ten. The specimen sequenced was peripheral blood. The receptors originated from a human donor in a cohort sampled during active COVID-19.

The chain recombines TRBV7-8 with TRBJ2-7; the D gene is possibly TRBD2 (5 bases). V was trimmed by 4 bases and J by 5 bases, leaving 12 bases between them. CDR3 size: 13 residues. CDR1 and CDR2 from the germline V gene are SGHVS and FQNEAQ. CDR3: CASSSQRADEQYF. DNA for the CDR3: TGTGCCAGCAGCTCCCAGAGGGCGGACGAGCAGTACTTC.

V usage is TRBV30 and J usage is TRBJ2-1; tentatively, D is TRBD2 (5 bases). Germline CDR1 and CDR2: GTSNPN and SVGIG (reference sequence). The CDR3 is made up of 14 amino acids. V was trimmed by 0 bases and J by 5 bases, leaving 11 bases between them. The CDR3 here is CAWSVLAGHNEQFF. CDR3 DNA: TGTGCCTGGAGTGTTTTGGCGGGCCACAATGAGCAGTTCTTC.

The chain has TRBV5-4 and TRBJ2-5; TRBD2 agrees at 7 bases. There are 15 residues in the CDR3. Germline CDR1 reads SGHNT; CDR2 reads YYREEE (reference sequence). Losses at the gene ends were 4 bases for V and 2 bases for J; bases not matched to a gene: 8. The CDR3 sequence is CASSRGGTLQETQYF. The CDR3 bases are TGTGCCAGCAGCCGCGGGGGTACTCTTCAAGAGACCCAGTACTTC. Combining the CDR3 with reference TRBV5-4 and TRBJ2-5 gives the whole variable domain ETGVTQSPTHLIKTRGQQVTLRCSSQSGHNTVSWYQQALGQGPQFIFQYYREEENGRGNFPPRFSGLQFPNYSSELNVNALELDDSALYLCASSRGGTLQETQYFGPGTRLLVL.

V and J are TRBV12-3 or TRBV12-4 and TRBJ1-5; D unresolved. With 7 bases removed from V and 11 bases from J, the gap between germline ends came to 18 bases. The CDR3 totals 13 residues. The CDR3, as DNA: TGTGCCAGCACCCATTCTCCGAGCATGGCCCAGCATTTT. Its translation: CASTHSPSMAQHF.

The gene calls are TRBV29-1 and TRBJ2-1, with TRBD1 identical over 10 bases. With V trimmed by 6 bases and J by 4 bases, 9 bases remained unmatched. This CDR3 spans 15 amino acids. Germline CDR1 SQVTM, CDR2 ANQGSEA. The CDR3 DNA reads TGCAGCGTCCCCGCCGGGACAGGGGTTTACAATGAGCAGTTCTTC. Amino acid sequence: CSVPAGTGVYNEQFF.

This sequence joins TRBV9 and TRBJ1-1, with 7 bases identical to TRBD1. The junction had 16 bases not matched to a gene; V was cut back by 4 bases and J by 4 bases. The CDR3 totals 17 residues. Germline V gives CDR1 SGDLS, CDR2 YYNGEE. The CDR3 sequence is CASSPRPLGQVFTEAFF. Here the CDR3 DNA reads TGTGCCAGCAGCCCTCGACCCCTCGGACAGGTGTTCACTGAAGCTTTCTTT. The variable domain in full, with the rest retrieved from reference TRBV9 and TRBJ1-1, is DSGVTQTPKHLITATGQRVTLRCSPRSGDLSVYWYQQSLDQGLQFLIQYYNGEERAKGNILERFSAQQFPDLHSELNLSSLELGDSALYFCASSPRPLGQVFTEAFFGQGTRLTVV.

CDR3 DNA: TGTGCCAGCAGCACCCGACCGGGACTAGCGATGATTGATGAGCAGTTCTTC. This gives the protein CASSTRPGLAMIDEQFF. This chain uses TRBV9 with TRBJ2-1; 10 positions agree with TRBD2. The CDR3 consists of 17 residues. Trimming cost V 4 bases and J 8 bases; bases outside gene matches: 15. Germline V gene lookup returns CDR1 SGDLS and CDR2 YYNGEE.

CDR3 nucleotide sequence: TGTGCCAGCAGCAAATCTCTATACAATGAGCAGTTCTTC. Translated: CASSKSLYNEQFF. This chain connects TRBV7-3 to TRBJ2-1; D ambiguous. Germline CDR1 and CDR2: SGHTA and FQGTGA. Trimming removed 5 bases from V and 4 bases from J, with 9 bases in between. The CDR3 runs to 13 residues.

In its sample, this clone was seen a few times. The chain links TRBV6-6 to TRBJ1-3, with 8 bases matching TRBD1. Unmatched junction bases numbered 9, after V lost 7 bases and J lost 1 base. This CDR3 spans 16 amino acids. Germline CDR1 and CDR2: MNHNY and SVGAGI (reference sequence). CDR3 DNA: TGTGCCAGCAAATACCCCGGACAGGGTTCTGGAAACACCATATATTTT. Translated: CASKYPGQGSGNTIYF.

The chain links TRBV30 to TRBJ1-4; weak D call: TRBD1 (6 bases). Germline V lookup: CDR1 GTSNPN, CDR2 SVGIG (reference sequence). The CDR3 is 15 amino acids. Trimming took 1 base from V and 6 from J, leaving 15 bases between them. CDR3 protein: CAWSGLDRLDEKLFF. The DNA for the CDR3 is TGTGCCTGGAGTGGATTGGACAGATTGGATGAAAAACTGTTTTTT.

The chain uses TRBV10-1 and TRBJ1-5, with 9 bases aligning to TRBD1. The germline V gene has CDR1 WNHNN and CDR2 SYGVQD (reference sequence). The CDR3 sequence is 17 residues long. Trimming cost V 3 bases and J 0 bases; bases outside gene matches: 6. CDR3 sequence: CASSERNRGHSNQPQHF. As DNA, the CDR3 is TGCGCCAGCAGTGAACGTAACAGGGGGCATAGCAATCAGCCCCAGCATTTT.

CDR3 loop: CATSASGRTYNEQFF. The CDR3 DNA is TGTGCCACCAGCGCTTCGGGGAGGACCTACAATGAGCAGTTCTTC. This rearrangement joins TRBV24-1 to TRBJ2-1, with a weak D call TRBD2 (6 bases). Germline values: CDR1 KGHDR, CDR2 SFDVKD. This CDR3 is 15 amino acids long. The V end lost 7 bases, the J end lost 2 bases, and 14 bases lay between the germline ends.

The chain has TRBV4-1 and TRBJ2-7, with 8 bases that match TRBD2. The ends lost 0 bases at V and 3 bases at J; junction bases unmatched: 7. CDR3 size: 16 residues. CDR1 is MGHRA, CDR2 YSYEKL, per germline. This CDR3 is CASSQDDGGAGYEQYF. For the CDR3, the DNA is TGCGCCAGCAGCCAAGATGACGGGGGGGCAGGCTACGAGCAGTACTTC.

This chain connects TRBV11-2 to TRBJ1-6; 10 bases fit TRBD1. Germline CDR1 and CDR2: SGHAT and FQNNGV. The CDR3 totals 15 residues. V gave up 5 bases and J gave up 4 bases; unmatched junction bases: 2. In DNA form, the CDR3 reads TGTGCCAGCAGCAGGACAGGGGGTTATAATTCACCCCTCCACTTT. The encoded protein is CASSRTGGYNSPLHF.

V is TRBV30 and J is TRBJ2-3; D possibly corresponds to TRBD2 (7 bases). CDR1 and CDR2 (germline): GTSNPN, SVGIG (reference sequence). With 3 bases removed from V and 5 bases from J, the gap between germline ends came to 18 bases. This CDR3 is 15 amino acids long. In nucleotides, the CDR3 is TGTGCCTGGAGGGTAGGGGGAGGGCCAGGAGATACGCAGTATTTT. As protein: CAWRVGGGPGDTQYF.

The rearrangement joins TRBV2 to TRBJ1-1, with 11 nucleotides matching TRBD1. The CDR3 is made up of 16 amino acids. With 8 bases clipped from V and 5 bases from J, the junction kept 13 bases outside the gene matches. Germline assignment: CDR1 SNHLY and CDR2 FYNNEI. The CDR3 sequence is CASGYLGQGADTEAFF. CDR3 coding DNA: TGTGCCAGCGGCTACCTCGGACAGGGGGCAGATACTGAAGCTTTCTTT.

The chain is built from TRBV30 and TRBJ2-1, with 9 nucleotides matching TRBD2. V gave up 5 bases and J gave up 7 bases; unmatched junction bases: 3. CDR1 and CDR2 (germline): GTSNPN, SVGIG (reference sequence). The CDR3 extends over 12 amino acids. In nucleotides, the CDR3 is TGTGCCTGGTTAGCGGGGGCTAATGAGCAGTTCTTC. As protein: CAWLAGANEQFF.

The chain carries TRBV9 and TRBJ2-3; 8 nucleotides agree with TRBD2. This CDR3 has 15 amino acids. Per germline, CDR1 SGDLS and CDR2 YYNGEE. V lost 0 bases to trimming and J lost 0 bases; unmatched junction nucleotides: 0. The CDR3 coding sequence is TGTGCCAGCAGCGTAGCGGGAGGGAGCACAGATACGCAGTATTTT. Translating it yields CASSVAGGSTDTQYF.

This clone appeared a single time. CDR3 sequence: CAVNRGRENTEAFF. CDR3 DNA: TGTGCCGTGAACAGGGGGCGGGAGAACACTGAAGCTTTCTTT. The chain combines TRBV19 with TRBJ1-1; 9 bases are a match to TRBD1. The CDR3 sequence is 14 residues long. The V gene's germline CDR1 is LNHDA and CDR2 SQIVND (reference sequence). Losses at the gene ends were 11 bases for V and 1 base for J; bases not matched to a gene: 8.